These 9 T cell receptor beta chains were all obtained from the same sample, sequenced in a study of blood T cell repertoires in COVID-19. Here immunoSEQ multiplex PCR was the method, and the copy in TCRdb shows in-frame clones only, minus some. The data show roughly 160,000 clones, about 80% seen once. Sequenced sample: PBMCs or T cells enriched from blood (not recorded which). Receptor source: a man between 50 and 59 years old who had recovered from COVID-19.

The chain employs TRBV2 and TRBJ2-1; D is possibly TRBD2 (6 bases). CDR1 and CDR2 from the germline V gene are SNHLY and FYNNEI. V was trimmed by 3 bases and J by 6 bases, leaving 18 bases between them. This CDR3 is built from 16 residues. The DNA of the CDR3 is TGTGCCAGCAGTGAGATTGCTAGCGCTGGGGGCAATGAGCAGTTCTTC. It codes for CASSEIASAGGNEQFF.

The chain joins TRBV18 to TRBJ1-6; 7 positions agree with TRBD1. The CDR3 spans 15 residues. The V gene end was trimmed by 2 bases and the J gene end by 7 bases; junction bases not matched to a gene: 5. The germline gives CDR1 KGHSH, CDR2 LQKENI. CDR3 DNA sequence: TGTGCCAGCTCACCAGAAGGGGGCCAGAATTCACCCCTCCACTTT. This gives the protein CASSPEGGQNSPLHF.

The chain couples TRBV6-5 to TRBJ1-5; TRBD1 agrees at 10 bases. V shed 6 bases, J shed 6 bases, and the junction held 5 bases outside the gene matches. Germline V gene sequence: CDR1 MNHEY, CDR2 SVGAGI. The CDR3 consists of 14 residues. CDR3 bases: TGTGCCAGCAGCGGGGGACAGGGGATTCAGCCCCAGCATTTT. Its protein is CASSGGQGIQPQHF.

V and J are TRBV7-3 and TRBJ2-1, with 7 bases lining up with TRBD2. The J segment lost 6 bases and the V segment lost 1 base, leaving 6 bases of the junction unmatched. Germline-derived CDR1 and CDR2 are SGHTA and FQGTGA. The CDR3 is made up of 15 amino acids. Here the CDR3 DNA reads TGTGCCAGCAGCTTAAGGCTAGCGGCGGGCAATGAGCAGTTCTTC. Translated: CASSLRLAAGNEQFF. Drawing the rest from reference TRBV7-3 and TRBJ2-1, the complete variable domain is GAGVSQTPSNKVTEKGKYVELRCDPISGHTALYWYRQSLGQGPEFLIYFQGTGAADDSGLPNDRFFAVRPEGSVSTLKIQRTERGDSAVYLCASSLRLAAGNEQFFGPGTRLTVL.

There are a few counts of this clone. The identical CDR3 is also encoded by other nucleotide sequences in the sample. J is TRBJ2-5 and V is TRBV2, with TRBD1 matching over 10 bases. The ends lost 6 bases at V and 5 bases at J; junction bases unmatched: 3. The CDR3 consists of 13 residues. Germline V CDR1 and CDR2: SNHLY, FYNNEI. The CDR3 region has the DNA TGTGCCAGCAGGCGGGACAGGGGTGAGACCCAGTACTTC. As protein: CASRRDRGETQYF.

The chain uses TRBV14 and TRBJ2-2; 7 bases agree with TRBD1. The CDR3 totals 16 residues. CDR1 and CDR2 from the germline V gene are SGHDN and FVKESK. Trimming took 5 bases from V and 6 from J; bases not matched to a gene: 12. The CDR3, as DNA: TGTGCCAGCAGCTCCCAAACTAACAGGGGATCCGGGGAGCTGTTTTTT. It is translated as CASSSQTNRGSGELFF.

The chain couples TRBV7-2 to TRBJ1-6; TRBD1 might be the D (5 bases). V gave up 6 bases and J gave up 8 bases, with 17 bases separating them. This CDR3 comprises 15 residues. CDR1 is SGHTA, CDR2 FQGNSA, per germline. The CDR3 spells CASRPQDRLDSPLHF. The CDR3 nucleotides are TGTGCCAGCAGACCACAGGATAGGCTGGATTCACCCCTCCACTTT.

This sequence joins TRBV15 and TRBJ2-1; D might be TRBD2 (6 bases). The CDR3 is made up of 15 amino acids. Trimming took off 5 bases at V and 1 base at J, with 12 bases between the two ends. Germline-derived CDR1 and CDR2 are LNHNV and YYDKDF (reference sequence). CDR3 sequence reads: CATSLRGGSYNEQFF. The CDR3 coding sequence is TGTGCCACCAGCCTGCGGGGTGGGTCCTACAATGAGCAGTTCTTC.

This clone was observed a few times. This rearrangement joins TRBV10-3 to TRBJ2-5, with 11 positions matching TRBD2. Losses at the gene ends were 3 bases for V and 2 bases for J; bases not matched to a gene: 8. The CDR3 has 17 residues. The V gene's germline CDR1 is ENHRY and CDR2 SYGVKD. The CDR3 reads CAISDALSGGGQETQYF. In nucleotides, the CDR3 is TGTGCCATCAGTGATGCGCTTAGCGGGGGGGGACAAGAGACCCAGTACTTC.